The 5 T cell receptor beta chains below all came from one sample that was sequenced in a study of PD-L1 blockade in urothelial cancer. Time point: pretreatment peripheral blood. Sequenced by immunoSEQ multiplex PCR; TCRdb stores in-frame clones only, minus some. The sample has about 52,000 clones, more than 80% seen once. Sequences were derived from PBMCs, sampled around atezolizumab (anti-PD-L1) treatment. All receptors derive from a man in his forties or fifties with urothelial cancer.

V and J are TRBV7-8 and TRBJ2-7, with 10 positions matching TRBD2. Looked up from germline, CDR1 is SGHVS and CDR2 is FQNEAQ. The CDR3 loop spans 17 amino acids. The junction had 11 bases not matched to a gene; V was cut back by 1 base and J by 5 bases. In nucleotides, the CDR3 is TGTGCCAGCAGCTTAGGCTTTTCTCCGGGACTAGCGAACGAGCAGTACTTC. Amino acid sequence: CASSLGFSPGLANEQYF.

This chain connects TRBV19 to TRBJ1-1; weak D call: TRBD1 (5 bases). The CDR3 totals 14 residues. V gave up 7 bases and J gave up 3 bases, with 15 bases separating them. Germline V lookup: CDR1 LNHDA, CDR2 SQIVND (reference sequence). CDR3 amino acids: CASTSIGGDTEAFF. CDR3 DNA sequence: TGTGCCAGTACCTCCATTGGGGGGGACACTGAAGCTTTCTTT. Full variable domain (missing parts from reference TRBV19 and TRBJ1-1): DGGITQSPKYLFRKEGQNVTLSCEQNLNHDAMYWYRQDPGQGLRLIYYSQIVNDFQKGDIAEGYSVSREKKESFPLTVTSAQKNPTAFYLCASTSIGGDTEAFFGQGTRLTVV.

The chain joins TRBV9 to TRBJ2-3; 7 bases align to TRBD2. V gave up 2 bases and J gave up 1 base; unmatched junction bases: 7. Germline V gene sequence: CDR1 SGDLS, CDR2 YYNGEE. CDR3 length: 16 amino acids. CDR3 amino acids: CASSVNMAGGTDTQYF. The CDR3 DNA is TGTGCCAGCAGCGTTAATATGGCGGGAGGCACAGATACGCAGTATTTT.

V and J are TRBV14 and TRBJ2-3; D unresolved. The CDR3 has 14 residues. Per germline, CDR1 SGHDN and CDR2 FVKESK. Deletions cut 0 bases from V and 4 bases from J, with 8 bases between. Written as DNA, the CDR3 is TGTGCCAGCAGCCAAGACCCGAGTGCAGATACGCAGTATTTT. As protein: CASSQDPSADTQYF.

The chain recombines TRBV19 with TRBJ2-7; 12 bases match TRBD2. CDR1 is LNHDA and CDR2 is SQIVND in the germline V gene (reference sequence). The CDR3 has 14 residues. Trimming removed 3 bases from V and 4 bases from J; junction bases left unmatched: 1. The CDR3 region has the DNA TGTGCCAGTAGTATCGGGACTAGCGGGTACGAGCAGTACTTC. Translated, it gives CASSIGTSGYEQYF.